Presented here are 27 T cell receptor beta chains from one specimen sequenced in a study of blood T cell repertoires in COVID-19. Using immunoSEQ multiplex PCR, the repertoire was profiled, and TCRdb retains in-frame clones only, with some absent. Altogether fewer than 200,000 clones are present, around 86% being singletons, with the ten largest covering 2.7%. The sequenced material came from peripheral blood. The receptors here all came from a man between 40 and 49 years old with active or convalescent COVID-19.

The chain combines TRBV6-6 with TRBJ1-1; the match to TRBD1 covers 8 bases. Germline values: CDR1 MNHNY, CDR2 SVGAGI (reference sequence). The CDR3 is 15 amino acids. V shed 4 bases and J 1 base; nucleotides not matched to a gene: 5. The CDR3 loop is CASSSPGTGNTEAFF. The CDR3 nucleotides read TGTGCCAGCAGTTCCCCCGGGACAGGGAACACTGAAGCTTTCTTT.

This rearrangement joins TRBV7-9 to TRBJ1-6; D is possibly TRBD1 (5 bases). The CDR3 extends over 16 amino acids. The V gene's germline CDR1 is SEHNR and CDR2 FQNEAQ (reference sequence). Trimming took off 3 bases at V and 7 bases at J, with 16 bases between the two ends. The DNA of the CDR3 is TGTGCCAGCAGCTTGACTGCTCCCGGGGGGAATTCACCCCTCCACTTT. The encoded protein is CASSLTAPGGNSPLHF.

The V call is TRBV3-1 (or the pseudogene TRBV3-2), the J call TRBJ2-7, with a weak D call TRBD1 (5 bases). Per germline, CDR1 LGHDT and CDR2 YNNKEL (reference sequence). With 0 bases removed from V and 7 bases from J, the gap between germline ends came to 16 bases. The CDR3 runs to 15 residues. The CDR3 bases are TGTGCCAGCAGCCAAGACGGAGAAGGGGTACGGGAGCAGTACTTC. Protein product: CASSQDGEGVREQYF.

The rearrangement links TRBV5-6 to TRBJ1-1; D not resolved. This CDR3 has 15 residues. The germline CDR1 and CDR2 sequences are SGHDT and YYEEEE. The V end lost 1 base, the J end lost 1 base, and 11 bases lay between the germline ends. The CDR3 DNA is TGTGCCAGCAGCTTGATGGCGGGCACGAACACTGAAGCTTTCTTT. Translated, it gives CASSLMAGTNTEAFF. The whole variable domain, remainder taken from reference TRBV5-6 and TRBJ1-1, is DAGVTQSPTHLIKTRGQQVTLRCSPKSGHDTVSWYQQALGQGPQFIFQYYEEEERQRGNFPDRFSGHQFPNYSSELNVNALLLGDSALYLCASSLMAGTNTEAFFGQGTRLTVV.

The V call is TRBV11-3, the J call TRBJ2-5; TRBD2 is a possible D gene (7 bases). Trimming shortened V by 1 base and J by 7 bases, and 16 bases separated the two germline ends. Looked up from germline, CDR1 is SGHNT and CDR2 is YENEEA. The CDR3 extends over 15 amino acids. The CDR3 region has the DNA TGTGCCAGCAGCTTAGGGGAGGGGGAGGTTGGGACCCAGTACTTC. This gives the protein CASSLGEGEVGTQYF.

A single count supports this clone. The chain is built from TRBV6-5 and TRBJ2-3; a possible D gene is TRBD2 (5 bases). This CDR3 spans 16 amino acids. The V end was cut by 0 bases, the J end by 1 base, with 11 bases between. The germline CDR1 and CDR2 sequences are MNHEY and SVGAGI. The CDR3 here is CASSYSSRGGTDTQYF. The DNA for the CDR3 is TGTGCCAGCAGTTACTCGTCCCGGGGTGGCACAGATACGCAGTATTTT.

This sequence joins TRBV7-3 and TRBJ2-3; TRBD2 matches 8 bases. CDR1 and CDR2 from the germline V gene are SGHTA and FQGTGA. The CDR3 loop spans 14 amino acids. V shed 5 bases, J shed 6 bases, and the junction held 7 bases outside the gene matches. DNA of the CDR3: TGTGCCAGCAGCCCAGCGGGGGCCTCGGATACGCAGTATTTT. Protein: CASSPAGASDTQYF.

The chain combines TRBV19 with TRBJ1-1, with 7 nucleotides matching TRBD1. CDR1 is LNHDA and CDR2 is SQIVND in the germline V gene (reference sequence). The CDR3 consists of 12 residues. Losses at the gene ends were 10 bases for V and 9 bases for J; bases not matched to a gene: 11. The CDR3 protein is CATAQGTGKAFF. The CDR3 nucleotides read TGTGCCACCGCACAGGGGACCGGGAAAGCTTTCTTT.

V usage is TRBV6-5 and J usage is TRBJ2-1; D is undetermined. The CDR3 consists of 13 residues. Germline lookup yields CDR1 MNHEY and CDR2 SVGAGI. V gave up 0 bases and J gave up 6 bases, with 6 bases separating them. CDR3 loop: CASSYSNSNEQFF. CDR3 DNA: TGTGCCAGCAGTTACTCTAACAGCAATGAGCAGTTCTTC.

The chain employs TRBV27 and TRBJ1-5, with a tentative D call TRBD1 (5 bases). V was pared by 4 bases and J by 0 bases, with 13 bases between. The CDR3 runs 16 residues. The germline CDR1 and CDR2 sequences are MNHEY and SMNVEV (reference sequence). The CDR3 spells CASSSWGDYSNQPQHF. CDR3 sequence (DNA): TGTGCCAGCAGTTCCTGGGGGGACTATAGCAATCAGCCCCAGCATTTT.

The V and J genes are TRBV24-1 and TRBJ1-2, with 8 bases fitting TRBD1. The CDR3 spans 15 residues. Germline V lookup: CDR1 KGHDR, CDR2 SFDVKD. J gave up 2 bases and V 4 bases, and 5 bases lay outside the gene matches. This CDR3 is CATSDPTGENYGYTF. The DNA of the CDR3 is TGTGCCACCAGTGACCCGACAGGGGAAAACTATGGCTACACCTTC.

CDR3 region: CASSLRTGWRYTF. In nucleotides, the CDR3 is TGTGCCAGCAGTTTAAGGACAGGGTGGCGCTACACCTTC. V usage is TRBV28 and J usage is TRBJ1-2; 8 bases are a match to TRBD1. Germline CDR1 MDHEN, CDR2 SYDVKM. V lost 2 bases and J lost 9; bases outside the gene matches: 5. The CDR3 sequence is 13 residues long.

J is TRBJ1-6 and V is TRBV5-5, with unresolved D. The CDR3 consists of 13 residues. The V end was cut by 0 bases, the J end by 5 bases, with 3 bases between. The germline CDR1 and CDR2 sequences are SGHKS and YYEKEE (reference sequence). The CDR3 protein is CASSLGDNSPLHF. CDR3 bases: TGTGCCAGCAGCTTGGGAGATAATTCACCCCTCCACTTT.

The gene calls are TRBV7-2 and TRBJ2-5, with D possibly TRBD1 on 8 matching bases. Germline V lookup: CDR1 SGHTA, CDR2 FQGNSA. CDR3 length: 15 amino acids. With 5 bases removed from V and 4 bases from J, the gap between germline ends came to 17 bases. The DNA for the CDR3 is TGTGCCAGCAGCCACAGGGGGGCGGGGGTAGAGACCCAGTACTTC. Its protein is CASSHRGAGVETQYF.

The CDR3 DNA is TGTGCCAGCAGATGGGGAGGGTCGGCTTTCTTT. Translation: CASRWGGSAFF. The chain is built from TRBV28 and TRBJ1-1; no reliable D call. Between the trimmed V and J ends, which lost 6 bases and 11 bases, there was a span of 13 bases. The CDR3 extends over 11 amino acids. Germline loops: CDR1 MDHEN, CDR2 SYDVKM.

The CDR3 nucleotides read TGTGCCAGCAGCAAACGTCGGACAGGTACCGGGGAGCTGTTTTTT. Translating it yields CASSKRRTGTGELFF. This rearrangement joins TRBV7-2 to TRBJ2-2; 7 bases match TRBD1. V lost 5 bases, J lost 5 bases, and 8 bases stayed unmatched. CDR1 and CDR2 (germline): SGHTA, FQGNSA. CDR3 length: 15 residues.

The chain recombines TRBV7-9 with TRBJ1-4; no reliable D call. The CDR3 is 12 amino acids. Trimming took 0 bases from V and 7 from J, leaving 3 bases between them. Germline assignment: CDR1 SEHNR and CDR2 FQNEAQ (reference sequence). For the CDR3, the DNA is TGTGCCAGCAGCTTAGCTCTTGAAAAACTGTTTTTT. This sequence encodes CASSLALEKLFF.

This chain connects TRBV13 to TRBJ1-1, with D unresolved. Trimming took off 5 bases at V and 5 bases at J, with 15 bases between the two ends. Germline V lookup: CDR1 PRHDT, CDR2 FYEKMQ (reference sequence). CDR3 length: 14 amino acids. The CDR3 spells CASSPRLGTTEAFF. Written as DNA, the CDR3 is TGTGCCAGCAGCCCAAGGCTAGGAACAACTGAAGCTTTCTTT.

The chain has TRBV7-9 and TRBJ1-1, with a possible D match to TRBD1 (5 bases). Germline V CDR1 and CDR2: SEHNR, FQNEAQ (reference sequence). Trimming shortened V by 4 bases and J by 4 bases, and 13 bases separated the two germline ends. The CDR3 sequence is 14 residues long. CDR3 nucleotides: TGTGCCAGCAGCTCCCTTTGGGGGGTCACTGAAGCTTTCTTT. Translating gives CASSSLWGVTEAFF.

CDR3 protein: CASIRQAGEKLFF. The DNA for the CDR3 is TGTGCCAGTATACGACAGGCGGGTGAAAAACTGTTTTTT. This chain connects TRBV19 to TRBJ1-4, with a weak D call TRBD1 (6 bases). Trimming cost V 7 bases and J 7 bases, with 13 bases left between them. CDR3 length equals 13 residues. CDR1 and CDR2 (germline): LNHDA, SQIVND (reference sequence).

This chain uses TRBV19 with TRBJ1-5; the D is unclear. The CDR3 runs to 15 residues. V lost 4 bases and J lost 0, with 10 bases in between. Germline CDR1 and CDR2: LNHDA and SQIVND (reference sequence). CDR3 bases: TGTGCCAGTAGTACCTCAGGTAATAGCAATCAGCCCCAGCATTTT. Translated, it gives CASSTSGNSNQPQHF.

This clone was seen once. The chain is built from TRBV19 and TRBJ2-5; the D is unclear. The V gene lost 6 bases and the J gene lost 7 bases, with 18 bases spanning the gap. CDR1 and CDR2 (germline): LNHDA, SQIVND (reference sequence). The CDR3 loop spans 14 amino acids. For the CDR3, the DNA is TGTGCCAGTAGCCCACCGGGTCCAGAAGTGACCCAGTACTTC. This codes for CASSPPGPEVTQYF.

This sequence joins TRBV18 and TRBJ1-3, with 7 bases matching TRBD1. CDR1 KGHSH and CDR2 LQKENI come from the germline V gene. This CDR3 spans 15 amino acids. J gave up 2 bases and V 2 bases, and 3 bases lay outside the gene matches. The CDR3 protein is CASSPVTGTGNTIYF. The CDR3 coding sequence is TGTGCCAGCTCACCAGTGACAGGGACTGGAAACACCATATATTTT. The full variable domain, its missing parts supplied by reference TRBV18 and TRBJ1-3, is NAGVMQNPRHLVRRRGQEARLRCSPMKGHSHVYWYRQLPEEGLKFMVYLQKENIIDESGMPKERFSAEFPKEGPSILRIQQVVRGDSAAYFCASSPVTGTGNTIYFGEGSWLTVV.

The table lists this clone with a few counts. In DNA, the CDR3 is TGTGCCAGCTACTTTCTAAGTGAAGCTTTCTTT. Its protein product is CASYFLSEAFF. The J gene is TRBJ1-1, the V gene TRBV18, with unresolved D. The length of the CDR3 is 11 residues. The germline V gene has CDR1 KGHSH and CDR2 LQKENI. Trimming pared 7 bases from V and 7 bases from J, leaving 10 bases between.

V is TRBV5-8 and J is TRBJ1-4, with D tentatively TRBD1 (5 bases). The CDR3 runs 15 residues. With 4 bases removed from V and 4 bases from J, the gap between germline ends came to 14 bases. In germline, CDR1 is SGHTS, CDR2 YDEGEE. Here the CDR3 DNA reads TGTGCCAGCAGCCGTCCGGGACTCCGTAATGAAAAACTGTTTTTT. This translates into CASSRPGLRNEKLFF.

The chain employs TRBV11-3 and TRBJ2-5; 7 nucleotides agree with TRBD2. Trimming took 1 base from V and 4 from J; bases not matched to a gene: 6. CDR1 is SGHNT and CDR2 is YENEEA in the germline V gene. This CDR3 spans 15 amino acids. The CDR3 sequence: CASSLGGGEGETQYF. The CDR3 nucleotides read TGTGCCAGCAGCTTAGGAGGCGGGGAGGGAGAGACCCAGTACTTC.

This rearrangement joins TRBV18 to TRBJ2-4; 9 bases match TRBD1. V lost 5 bases, J lost 0 bases, and 5 bases stayed unmatched. CDR1 is KGHSH and CDR2 is LQKENI in the germline V gene. The CDR3 runs 16 residues. This CDR3 reads CASSAGQGLAKNIQYF. CDR3 bases: TGTGCCAGCTCAGCGGGACAGGGCTTAGCCAAAAACATTCAGTACTTC.